This T cell receptor (beta chain) was profiled in a study of cytomegalovirus exposure and HLA in healthy donors (dated by TCRdb to about 2017). Context from the whole study: A later analysis indicated that the 120 validation repertoires were generated on the platform also employed for the roughly 730 repertoires of the first cohort. The study aimed to test whether cataloging public T cell receptors could reveal signatures of past pathogen exposure. In addition to the first cohort of 666 subjects, a separate validation cohort of under 150 different subjects was used. To predict cytomegalovirus infection status, the study brought together high-throughput TCR immunosequencing, statistical association of individual TCRs with disease status, and machine learning. Results and caveats for the whole study, not just this receptor: A later analysis lacked HLA typing for the validation cohort, so it scored co-occurrence in that cohort across all 110 or so repertoires. While some public TCRs were present in many individuals, most TCR sequences turned up only very rarely across donors. In the study, around 160 TCR beta chains were listed as associated with cytomegalovirus. The classifier was reported to diagnose cytomegalovirus status with high specificity and sensitivity in both the original cohort and the validation cohort. The authors suggested that the approach could potentially be extended to other disease states and immunological phenotypes. Three of the identified cytomegalovirus-associated TCR beta chains were confirmed in vitro to be specific for cytomegalovirus antigens. Of the cluster scores, about 94% were above 0 in a later analysis, which found that TCRs clustered in the first cohort also tended to co-occur in the 120 validation repertoires.

The library came from the immunoSEQ multiplex PCR assay. From the authors' description of their analysis: To diagnose cytomegalovirus status from the catalog of TCR beta chain sequences, a statistical classification framework was built. The table was pulled from immuneACCESS by TCRdb, which kept in-frame rearrangements only. Such tables lose some clones; where checked, under half of the loss comes from unresolved V genes, and the rest has no known cause. V and J calls and clone size follow that table, whereas D and trimming were derived from the DNA. The sample data list about 280,000 clones, and roughly 90% of these were observed just once. Roughly 1% of the sample is held by the ten biggest clonotypes. Comment on this clone: What this receptor recognizes is not known. No much larger clone exists at a distance of one base, and base qualities are not known.

The cysteine opens and the phenylalanine closes a CDR3 of 15 amino acids. The CDR3 DNA has 45 bases and is translated from base 1. In the germline V gene, CDR1 corresponds to SGHVS and CDR2 to FNYEAQ. V is shortened by 1 base, J by 4 bases, and the region joining them spans 14 bases. Donors formed part of the validation cohort, which comprised about 120 subjects and was distinct from the first cohort of roughly 600 subjects. Sequencing input: PBMCs. This clonotype originated in a woman in her late teens or twenties in good health and CMV-seronegative. This sequence uses TRBV7-6 and TRBJ2-7, and TRBD1 may be the D gene, going by 6 matching bases. The DNA reads as follows: TGTGCCAGCAGCTTAGGGGCAGGGGTGGCGTACGAGCAGTACTTC. This gives the protein CASSLGAGVAYEQYF.